The 30 T cell receptor beta chains listed next were all sequenced from one sample in a study of CD8 T cells in ankylosing spondylitis. TCRdb independently ran MiXCR on the 5' RACE reads; one entry per CDR3 protein. The sample holds roughly 230,000 distinct CDR3 sequences; 8% to 9% are singletons and the top ten take around 4.9%. Sample: blood, either unsorted or a sorted T cell fraction (not recorded which). These receptor sequences come from a female donor with ankylosing spondylitis or in good health (not recorded which).

In its sample, this clonotype was seen many times. The V gene is TRBV5-4, the J gene TRBJ1-1, with D perhaps TRBD1 (5 bases). The germline CDR1 and CDR2 sequences are SGHNT and YYREEE (reference sequence). V was trimmed by 0 bases and J by 3 bases, leaving 15 bases between them. The CDR3 is 16 amino acids. CDR3: CASSLDPGGRDTEAFF. CDR3 bases: TGTGCCAGCAGCTTGGATCCGGGGGGTAGAGACACTGAAGCTTTCTTT.

This clonotype was picked up many times. The chain couples TRBV4-3 to TRBJ1-6, with TRBD1 matching over 7 bases. CDR1 is LGHNA and CDR2 is YSLEER in the germline V gene. This CDR3 has 16 residues. V shed 3 bases, J shed 9 bases, and the junction held 11 bases outside the gene matches. The CDR3 nucleotides read TGCGCCAGCAGCCACTGGGACAGCAAACAGGGTTCACCCCTCCACTTT. The encoded protein is CASSHWDSKQGSPLHF.

The rearrangement uses TRBV7-9 and TRBJ1-2; D is unclear. The germline gives CDR1 SEHNR, CDR2 FQNEAQ (reference sequence). V lost 2 bases and J lost 8, with 9 bases in between. This CDR3 is 12 amino acids long. The CDR3 DNA follows: TGTGCCAGCAGCTTAATAGGGAAAGGCTACACCTTC. Amino acids: CASSLIGKGYTF.

To note about this clonotype: One junction end disagrees with the germline gene, perhaps due to a read error. The CDR3 nucleotides are TGTGCCAGCAGTACTGGGGACAGCCTCTCCTACGAGCACTACTTC. It translates to CASSTGDSLSYEHYF. The chain has TRBV27 and TRBJ2-7, with 7 bases identical to TRBD1. The length of the CDR3 is 15 residues. The V gene's germline CDR1 is MNHEY and CDR2 SMNVEV (reference sequence).

This clonotype was seen more than once but under ten times. This rearrangement joins TRBV7-6 to TRBJ1-2; D is perhaps TRBD1 (5 bases). The CDR3 length is 14 residues. V was pared by 5 bases and J by 7 bases, with 17 bases between. Germline assignment: CDR1 SGHVS and CDR2 FNYEAQ. CDR3 DNA sequence: TGTGCCAGCAGCCCCCGCGAGGGGACCTCTGGCTACACCTTC. This sequence encodes CASSPREGTSGYTF.

About this clonotype: A read error is possible here, since a much larger clone lies one base away. This rearrangement joins TRBV10-3 to TRBJ2-1, with no clear D. CDR3 length: 12 residues. The V end lost 10 bases, the J end lost 9 bases, and 16 bases lay between the germline ends. The germline CDR1 and CDR2 sequences are ENHRY and SYGVKD. The CDR3 DNA is TGTGCCACACAGACCAGTTCGAGTGAGCAGTTCTTC. Its translation: CATQTSSSEQFF.

This clonotype appeared many times. The chain carries TRBV5-1 and TRBJ1-1; D may be TRBD1 (6 bases). Germline V gene lookup returns CDR1 SGHRS and CDR2 YFSETQ. CDR3 size: 14 residues. V lost 4 bases and J 1 base, leaving 11 bases between the germline ends. CDR3 amino acids: CASSLTQGNTEAFF. CDR3 in DNA: TGCGCCAGCAGCCTCACACAGGGGAACACTGAAGCTTTCTTT.

This clonotype has at least ten counts. The chain links TRBV3-1 to TRBJ2-3; D may be TRBD2 (5 bases). The length of the CDR3 is 15 residues. Germline loops: CDR1 LGHDT, CDR2 YNNKEL (reference sequence). V was cut by 0 bases and J by 0 bases, with 7 bases left in between. The CDR3 is CASSQEAASTDTQYF. For the CDR3, the DNA is TGTGCCAGCAGCCAAGAAGCGGCTAGCACAGATACGCAGTATTTT.

V usage is TRBV7-2 and J usage is TRBJ1-5, with D possibly matching TRBD1 (5 bases). V was clipped by 4 bases and J by 7 bases, with 14 bases between them. Germline V gene lookup returns CDR1 SGHTA and CDR2 FQGNSA. The CDR3 has 14 amino acids. Written as DNA, the CDR3 is TGTGCCAGCAGCTCCGGGGCGAGTTGGCAGCCCCAGCATTTT. The encoded protein is CASSSGASWQPQHF. The variable domain in full, with the rest retrieved from reference TRBV7-2 and TRBJ1-5, is GAGVSQSPSNKVTEKGKDVELRCDPISGHTALYWYRQSLGQGLEFLIYFQGNSAPDKSGLPSDRFSAERTGGSVSTLTIQRTQQEDSAVYLCASSSGASWQPQHFGDGTRLSIL.

In regard to this clonotype: A much more abundant neighbour one base away suggests this may be a read error. The chain is built from TRBV19 and TRBJ1-5; 10 bases line up with TRBD1. Looked up from germline, CDR1 is LNHDA and CDR2 is SQIVND (reference sequence). The CDR3 extends over 14 amino acids. CDR3 sequence reads: CASSSTGGNQLQHF. CDR3 DNA sequence: TGTGCCAGTAGTTCGACAGGGGGCAATCAGCTCCAGCATTTT.

The sample holds many counts of this clonotype. The chain links TRBV12-3 or TRBV12-4 to TRBJ2-5; unclear D gene. The V end lost 1 base, the J end lost 5 bases, and 11 bases lay between the germline ends. The CDR3 runs to 14 residues. CDR3 amino acids: CASSLGVVGETQYF. CDR3 DNA sequence: TGTGCCAGCAGTTTAGGGGTAGTGGGGGAGACCCAGTACTTC.

This clonotype was detected ten times or more. The rearrangement links TRBV29-1 to TRBJ2-5, with D perhaps given as TRBD1 or TRBD2 (5 bases each). V dropped 2 bases and J dropped 5 bases, with 15 bases sitting between them. Germline V gives CDR1 SQVTM, CDR2 ANQGSEA. This CDR3 contains 14 residues. For the CDR3, the DNA is TGCAGCGTTGAAATGGGTAGGGGAGTGGAGACCCAGTACTTC. Protein: CSVEMGRGVETQYF.

This clonotype was picked up many times. The chain is built from TRBV29-1 and TRBJ2-7, with 8 bases that match TRBD1. This CDR3 comprises 12 residues. The germline gives CDR1 SQVTM, CDR2 ANQGSEA. With V trimmed by 4 bases and J by 5 bases, 4 bases remained unmatched. The CDR3 reads CSVGRTGHEQYF. CDR3 DNA: TGCAGCGTTGGGCGGACAGGGCACGAGCAGTACTTC.

The V call is TRBV29-1, the J call TRBJ1-3; no firm D call. The CDR3 consists of 16 residues. Trimming left V 7 bases short and J 0 bases short, with 19 bases between. CDR1 and CDR2 (germline): SQVTM, ANQGSEA. This chain's CDR3 is CSAGSGSTFSGNTIYF. The CDR3, as DNA: TGCAGCGCGGGTTCGGGTTCTACTTTCTCTGGAAACACCATATATTTT.

In its sample, this clonotype was seen a few times. This chain links TRBV7-2 with TRBJ1-1; D not certain. The CDR3 is made up of 15 amino acids. The germline CDR1 and CDR2 sequences are SGHTA and FQGNSA. Trimming left V 2 bases short and J 1 base short, with 11 bases between. The CDR3 DNA reads TGTGCCAGCAGCTTATACGTGGTAGGGAACACTGAAGCTTTCTTT. Protein sequence: CASSLYVVGNTEAFF.

Ten or more counts support this clonotype. In DNA, the CDR3 is TGCGCCAGCAGCTTGGAGGTGCGTGGTGAGCAGTTCTTC. Encoded protein: CASSLEVRGEQFF. This sequence joins TRBV5-1 and TRBJ2-1, with D hard to call. The CDR3 contains 13 residues. V was trimmed by 0 bases and J by 9 bases, leaving 10 bases between them. Germline-derived CDR1 and CDR2 are SGHRS and YFSETQ. The full variable domain, its missing parts supplied by reference TRBV5-1 and TRBJ2-1, is KAGVTQTPRYLIKTRGQQVTLSCSPISGHRSVSWYQQTPGQGLQFLFEYFSETQRNKGNFPGRFSGRQFSNSRSEMNVSTLELGDSALYLCASSLEVRGEQFFGPGTRLTVL.

This clonotype has at least ten counts. In DNA, the CDR3 is TGTGCCAGCAGTGAAACGGGACAGCACTATGGCTACACCTTC. It is translated as CASSETGQHYGYTF. This chain connects TRBV25-1 to TRBJ1-2, with TRBD1 matching 7 bases. V lost 2 bases, J lost 3 bases, and 3 bases stayed unmatched. The CDR3 sequence is 14 residues long. Germline V gene sequence: CDR1 MGHDK, CDR2 SYGVNS.

This sequence joins TRBV7-2 and TRBJ1-2; no definite D call. Trimming stripped 4 bases from V and 2 bases from J, with 17 bases between. This CDR3 has 16 residues. CDR1 and CDR2 from the germline V gene are SGHTA and FQGNSA. CDR3 nucleotides: TGTGCCAGCAGCTCCTACTACTCGGATGCCAACTATGGCTACACCTTC. The encoded protein is CASSSYYSDANYGYTF.

This clonotype was seen repeatedly, ten times or more. The rearrangement uses TRBV29-1 and TRBJ2-7, with 7 bases lining up with TRBD2. From germline, CDR1 is SQVTM and CDR2 ANQGSEA. Losses at the gene ends were 2 bases for V and 5 bases for J; bases not matched to a gene: 3. The CDR3 totals 12 residues. CDR3 DNA sequence: TGCAGCGTTGAACTGGGAGGGGACGAGCAGTACTTC. It yields the protein CSVELGGDEQYF.

This clonotype was picked up many times. V and J are TRBV12-3 or TRBV12-4 and TRBJ2-5; D ambiguous. The length of the CDR3 is 12 residues. The V and J ends lost 3 bases and 6 bases respectively, with 8 bases between them. CDR3 sequence (DNA): TGTGCCAGCAGTTTCGATATGAAGACCCAGTACTTC. Translating it yields CASSFDMKTQYF.

This clonotype has a count of ten or more. The gene calls are TRBV7-3 and TRBJ2-1; the match to TRBD1 covers 9 bases. This CDR3 has 15 amino acids. Per germline, CDR1 SGHTA and CDR2 FQGTGA. V lost 5 bases, J lost 7 bases, and 9 bases stayed unmatched. The CDR3, as DNA: TGTGCCAGCAGCCCCACGGGACAGGGTATGAATGAGCAGTTCTTC. This encodes CASSPTGQGMNEQFF. Together with reference TRBV7-3 and TRBJ2-1, the CDR3 gives the full variable domain: GAGVSQTPSNKVTEKGKYVELRCDPISGHTALYWYRQSLGQGPEFLIYFQGTGAADDSGLPNDRFFAVRPEGSVSTLKIQRTERGDSAVYLCASSPTGQGMNEQFFGPGTRLTVL.

This clonotype showed up just a few times. CDR3 sequence reads: CASRRNGRYEQYF. As DNA, the CDR3 is TGTGCCAGCAGACGCAACGGAAGGTACGAGCAGTACTTC. The chain links TRBV7-2 to TRBJ2-7; no firm D call. Germline CDR1 SGHTA, CDR2 FQGNSA. The germline V and J ends were trimmed by 6 bases and 4 bases, with 13 bases remaining between them. The CDR3 contains 13 residues.

The V call is TRBV19, the J call TRBJ1-2; 7 nucleotides line up with TRBD1. This CDR3 has 16 amino acids. Unmatched junction bases numbered 7, after V lost 3 bases and J lost 0 bases. CDR1 is LNHDA, CDR2 SQIVND, per germline (reference sequence). The CDR3 DNA reads as TGTGCCAGTAGTATCGGGACAGCTATCACTAACTATGGCTACACCTTC. This translates into CASSIGTAITNYGYTF.

The chain employs TRBV10-3 and TRBJ1-5; TRBD1 matches 9 bases. The CDR3 has 13 amino acids. Germline values: CDR1 ENHRY, CDR2 SYGVKD. The V segment lost 5 bases and the J segment 11 bases; nucleotides outside the gene matches: 7. The CDR3 sequence: CAISRDRDQSQHF. For the CDR3, the DNA is TGTGCCATCAGTCGGGACAGGGACCAGTCCCAGCATTTT.

This clonotype was counted ten times or more. The J gene is TRBJ2-2, the V gene TRBV5-5, with a tentative D call TRBD1 (5 bases). CDR3 length: 16 amino acids. V gave up 1 base and J gave up 3 bases, with 13 bases separating them. Germline V gene sequence: CDR1 SGHKS, CDR2 YYEKEE (reference sequence). The chain's CDR3 is CASSLYRKKDTGELFF. CDR3 sequence (DNA): TGTGCCAGCAGCTTGTACAGGAAAAAGGACACCGGGGAGCTGTTTTTT. The variable domain in full, completed from reference TRBV5-5 and TRBJ2-2, reads DAGVTQSPTHLIKTRGQQVTLRCSPISGHKSVSWYQQVLGQGPQFIFQYYEKEERGRGNFPDRFSARQFPNYSSELNVNALLLGDSALYLCASSLYRKKDTGELFFGEGSRLTVL.

This clonotype has a count of ten or more. The chain recombines TRBV18 with TRBJ2-7; 10 bases line up with TRBD2. The CDR3 contains 14 residues. Germline V lookup: CDR1 KGHSH, CDR2 LQKENI. V was pared by 5 bases and J by 7 bases, with 8 bases of the junction left unmatched. CDR3 nucleotides: TGTGCCAGCTCAGCTAGCGGGAGTCGGAAAGAGCAGTACTTC. Protein sequence: CASSASGSRKEQYF.

This clonotype was seen at least ten times. The rearrangement links TRBV29-1 to TRBJ2-3; 7 nucleotides align to TRBD1. CDR3 length: 15 residues. Germline loops: CDR1 SQVTM, CDR2 ANQGSEA. After removal of 0 bases from V and 3 bases from J, the junction contained 6 bases not matched to a gene. CDR3 sequence: CSVEDQGERTDTQYF. In DNA form, the CDR3 reads TGCAGCGTTGAAGATCAGGGGGAGAGAACAGATACGCAGTATTTT.

The sample holds many counts of this clonotype. The chain has TRBV7-6 and TRBJ1-3, with no clear D. Germline V gene lookup returns CDR1 SGHVS and CDR2 FNYEAQ. Trimming took off 4 bases at V and 0 bases at J, with 7 bases between the two ends. This CDR3 comprises 14 residues. The CDR3 bases are TGTGCCAGCAGCTCATTGAGCTCTGGAAACACCATATATTTT. Translated: CASSSLSSGNTIYF.

At least ten counts were recorded for this clonotype. The rearrangement joins TRBV10-3 to TRBJ2-2; 7 nucleotides agree with TRBD2. The germline gives CDR1 ENHRY, CDR2 SYGVKD. There are 16 residues in the CDR3. V shed 4 bases, J shed 5 bases, and the junction held 10 bases outside the gene matches. The CDR3 region is CAISGSGGSNTGELFF. The DNA of the CDR3 is TGTGCCATCAGTGGGTCTGGCGGGAGTAATACCGGGGAGCTGTTTTTT.

This clonotype has a count of ten or more. V gene TRBV20-1 combines with J gene TRBJ2-1, with unresolved D. V shed 0 bases and J shed 5 bases, with 17 bases lying between them. The CDR3 runs 16 residues. Germline CDR1 DFQATT, CDR2 SNEGSKA (reference sequence). DNA of the CDR3: TGCAGTGCTAGAGATGGAGATAACGTTAGACACAATGAGCAGTTCTTC. As protein: CSARDGDNVRHNEQFF.